This T cell receptor (beta chain) was obtained from a study of identical twins. General study points: Shared out-of-frame alpha sequences (those common to twins) showed excess low generation probability.

TCRdb recomputed calls from the 5' RACE reads with MiXCR, one row per CDR3 protein. The sample includes over 600,000 distinct CDR3 sequences, 21% of them seen just once. This clonotype was seen a handful of times. Antigen specificity is unknown. Among all donors, each was a healthy Caucasian. These same data were also listed under a study on T cells expressing NK-cell markers.

The sequenced material came from PBMCs. The TCR originated in a woman younger than 35 in good health.

CDR3 coding DNA: TGTGCCAGCAGCCCGGGACAGATTATTTTGAACTATGGCTACACCTTC. Protein product: CASSPGQIILNYGYTF. V usage is TRBV7-2 and J usage is TRBJ1-2; TRBD1 agrees at 7 bases. Germline CDR1 reads SGHTA; CDR2 reads FQGNSA. This CDR3 comprises 16 residues. Germline trimming cut 5 bases from V and 2 bases from J; bases unmatched to any gene: 11.